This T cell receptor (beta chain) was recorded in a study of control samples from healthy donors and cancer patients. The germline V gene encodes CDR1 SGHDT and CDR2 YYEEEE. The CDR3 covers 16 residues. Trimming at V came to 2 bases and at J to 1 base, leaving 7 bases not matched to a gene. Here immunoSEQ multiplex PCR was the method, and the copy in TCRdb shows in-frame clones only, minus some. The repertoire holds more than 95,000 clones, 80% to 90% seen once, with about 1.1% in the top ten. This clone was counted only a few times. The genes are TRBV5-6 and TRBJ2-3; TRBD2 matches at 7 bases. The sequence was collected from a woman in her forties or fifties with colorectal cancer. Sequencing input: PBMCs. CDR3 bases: TGTGCCAGCAGCTTTAATTGGGGGGGAGGCACAGATACGCAGTATTTT. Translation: CASSFNWGGGTDTQYF.